The rows below give T cell receptor beta chains drawn from one sample of a study of technical replicates of blood from several donors. The protocol was immunoSEQ multiplex PCR, while the TCRdb copy is restricted to in-frame clones and leaves out a portion. The sample comprises about 91,000 clones, 80% to 95% of which are singletons, and under 0.3% rests with the top ten. The sample comprised T cells isolated from PBMCs. The receptors stem from a human donor in good health. The CDR3 runs from the conserved cysteine through the conserved F or W. D genes are given only for firm matches. The size field is filled for only some rows; it gives once, few, many or a size class.

j_call v_call d_call cdr3_length clone_size cdr3_nt cdr3_aa
TRBJ1-5 TRBV28 TRBD1 14 - TGTGCCAGCATGGACAGGGGAATGAGTCAGCCCCAGCATTTT CASMDRGMSQPQHF
TRBJ2-3 TRBV5-1 TRBD1 14 once TGCGCCAGCAGCATAGGACAGGGGACAGATACGCAGTATTTT CASSIGQGTDTQYF
TRBJ1-1 TRBV7-2 - 13 - TGTGCCAGCAGCCACAGGGATGGCACTGAAGCTTTCTTT CASSHRDGTEAFF
TRBJ2-2 TRBV28 TRBD1 14 once TGTGCCAGCAGTTTGGGACAGAGGACCGGGGAGCTGTTTTTT CASSLGQRTGELFF
TRBJ1-1 TRBV28 - 13 - TGTGCCAGCAGTCAAGTACAGAACACTGAAGCTTTCTTT CASSQVQNTEAFF
TRBJ1-2 TRBV7-8 TRBD1 16 - TGTGCCAGCAGCCTCGATCGGACAGGGGCGAACTATGGCTACACCTTC CASSLDRTGANYGYTF
TRBJ2-5 TRBV5-1 TRBD1 14 - TGCGCCAGCAGCTCCGGGACAGCTAAAGAGACCCAGTACTTC CASSSGTAKETQYF
TRBJ2-7 TRBV30 TRBD2 15 - TGTGCCTGGAGAGGGCTAGCGGGGGCCTCCTACGAGCAGTACTTC CAWRGLAGASYEQYF
TRBJ2-5 TRBV27 - 13 - TGTGCCAGCAGTGTAACTAGCCAAGAGACCCAGTACTTC CASSVTSQETQYF
TRBJ1-3 TRBV2 TRBD1 14 - TGTGCCAGCAGTCGGGACAGCTCTGGAAACACCATATATTTT CASSRDSSGNTIYF
TRBJ2-1 TRBV5-4 TRBD2 17 - TGTGCCAGCAGCCCAAGGGGCGGGACTAGCTCCTACAATGAGCAGTTCTTC CASSPRGGTSSYNEQFF
TRBJ1-1 TRBV2 - 15 - TGTGCCAGCAGCCCACAGGCCGCAGGGGACACTGAAGCTTTCTTT CASSPQAAGDTEAFF
TRBJ2-1 TRBV15 TRBD2 17 - TGTGCCACCAGCAGAGAGACCCTAGCGGGAGACAGCAATGAGCAGTTCTTC CATSRETLAGDSNEQFF
TRBJ1-2 TRBV12-5 - 11 - TGTGCTAGTGGTTTGCAGTCCAGCTACACCTTC CASGLQSSYTF
TRBJ2-1 TRBV2 - 13 - TGTGCCAGCATAAGGGGCAGTTCTAATGAGCAGTTCTTC CASIRGSSNEQFF
TRBJ1-2 TRBV7-9 - 14 - TGTGCCAGCAGCTCCGCGGTCAGATACTATGGCTACACCTTC CASSSAVRYYGYTF
TRBJ1-2 TRBV7-9 - 13 - TGTGCCAGCAGCCGCCAGGGAACCTATGGCTACACCTTC CASSRQGTYGYTF
TRBJ1-2 TRBV23-1 TRBD1 18 - TGCGCCAGCAGTCAACACAGGGGACCTCCCGCCGGGGATTTCGGCTACACCTTC CASSQHRGPPAGDFGYTF
TRBJ1-4 TRBV5-5 TRBD1 15 - TGTGCCAGCACCTTCAGGAAAAGACAGGGAGAAAAACTGTTTTTT CASTFRKRQGEKLFF
TRBJ2-3 TRBV13 TRBD2 16 - TGTGCCAGCAGCTTCGCGGGACTAGCCGGGCCAGATACGCAGTATTTT CASSFAGLAGPDTQYF
TRBJ2-7 TRBV14 - 16 - TGTGCCAGCAGCCCTCATATCGACAGGCCCTCCTACGAGCAGTACTTC CASSPHIDRPSYEQYF
TRBJ2-7 TRBV4-2 TRBD1 19 - TGTGCCAGCAGCCAAGAAGGGGGTCCCCGGGACAGGGGTATCCACGAGCAGTACTTC CASSQEGGPRDRGIHEQYF
TRBJ1-1 TRBV4-1 - 17 few TGCGCCAGCAGCCAAGATCTTGTGGGAGCTCCGAACACTGAAGCTTTCTTT CASSQDLVGAPNTEAFF
TRBJ2-7 TRBV25-1 TRBD1 13 - TGTGCCAGCAGAAACCGGGACAGCTACGAGCAGTACTTC CASRNRDSYEQYF
TRBJ2-7 TRBV5-1 - 15 - TGCGCCAGCAGCTCGTCCGGGTTAGAATCCTACGAGCAGTACTTC CASSSSGLESYEQYF
TRBJ1-5 TRBV5-1 - 13 - TGCGCCAGCAGCTTGGACGCCGGTCAGCCCCAGCATTTT CASSLDAGQPQHF
TRBJ1-5 TRBV27 - 15 - TGTGCCAGCAGTCCCAGGGGTTTTAGCAATCAGCCCCAGCATTTT CASSPRGFSNQPQHF
TRBJ1-2 TRBV30 - 13 - TGTGCCTGGAGTGTCGACAGACTCTATGGCTACACCTTC CAWSVDRLYGYTF
TRBJ2-1 TRBV11-3 - 18 - TGTGCCAGCGCCCGGGGTAGCGGATATAAACACTCCTACAATGAGCAGTTCTTC CASARGSGYKHSYNEQFF
TRBJ2-5 TRBV14 - 14 - TGTGCCAGCAGCCAAGGGGGTACCGTGGAGGCCCAGTACTTC CASSQGGTVEAQYF
TRBJ2-1 TRBV7-2 - 14 once TGTGCCAGCAGATTCGGGGTTTCCTACAATGAGCAGTTCTTC CASRFGVSYNEQFF
TRBJ1-5 TRBV30 - 15 - TGTGCCTGGAGTGTAATATACGGTGGTAATCAGCCCCAGCATTTT CAWSVIYGGNQPQHF
TRBJ2-1 TRBV27 - 11 - TGTGCCAGCAGGCTATCTAATGAGCAGTTCTTC CASRLSNEQFF
TRBJ1-1 TRBV21-1 - 13 - TGTGCCAGCAGCAACTCGAGCGGGACTGAAGCTTTCTTT CASSNSSGTEAFF
TRBJ2-2 TRBV6-5 TRBD2 16 - TGTGCCAGCAGTTACTCGATCGGGGGGGCAACCGGGGAGCTGTTTTTT CASSYSIGGATGELFF
TRBJ2-7 TRBV5-6 TRBD2 14 - TGTGCCAGCCATGGGGGGGAGCGACCCTACGAGCAGTACTTC CASHGGERPYEQYF
TRBJ2-7 TRBV7-9 - 13 - TGTGCCAGCAGCCCGACAGGCCCCTACGAGCAGTACTTC CASSPTGPYEQYF